These 18 T cell receptor beta chains were all obtained from the same sample, sequenced in a study of Ad26.COV2.S vaccination and SARS-CoV-2 variants. The treatment was: some 20 received Ad26.COV2.S at low or high dose, single or two shots; roughly five received placebo; per-sample allocation not given. Day 63 following the first vaccine or placebo injection was when the samples were taken. Sequencing used immunoSEQ multiplex PCR; TCRdb keeps in-frame clones, though not all of them. The data hold about 350,000 clones, with around 90% observed a single time. The sequencing here drew on peripheral blood, taken in a trial of Ad26.COV2.S vaccine versus placebo. The source of these receptors is a person between 18 and 59 years old who received the Ad26.COV2.S COVID-19 vaccine or a placebo.

The chain carries TRBV28 and TRBJ1-4, with 7 bases aligning to TRBD1. This CDR3 has 14 amino acids. J lost 10 bases, V lost 4 bases, and 9 bases had no gene match. In germline, CDR1 is MDHEN, CDR2 SYDVKM. CDR3 region: CASSYGQAVGKLFF. The CDR3 DNA reads TGTGCCAGCAGTTATGGACAGGCTGTGGGAAAACTGTTTTTT.

The chain uses TRBV3-1 (or the pseudogene TRBV3-2) and TRBJ1-2, with D possibly TRBD1 on 6 matching bases. CDR1 and CDR2 from the germline V gene are LGHDT and YNNKEL (reference sequence). The CDR3 length is 15 residues. The germline V and J ends were trimmed by 0 bases and 5 bases, with 13 bases remaining between them. CDR3 amino acids: CASSQDKGVWYGYTF. CDR3 in DNA: TGTGCCAGCAGCCAAGATAAGGGGGTGTGGTATGGCTACACCTTC.

The V call is TRBV27, the J call TRBJ2-7; 7 positions match TRBD2. Germline CDR1 and CDR2: MNHEY and SMNVEV (reference sequence). This CDR3 is built from 15 residues. After removal of 3 bases from V and 2 bases from J, the junction contained 7 bases not matched to a gene. The CDR3 sequence is CASSLTAGRTYEQYF. The CDR3 nucleotides read TGTGCCAGCAGTTTGACAGCGGGGCGCACCTACGAGCAGTACTTC.

The chain uses TRBV5-1 and TRBJ1-5; D is uncertain. Germline assignment: CDR1 SGHRS and CDR2 YFSETQ. The CDR3 runs 13 residues. Trimming removed 2 bases from V and 5 bases from J, with 8 bases in between. DNA for the CDR3: TGCGCCAGCAGCTTCGGTATTGATCAGCCCCAGCATTTT. This gives the protein CASSFGIDQPQHF.

The chain employs TRBV6-2 or TRBV6-3 and TRBJ2-3; 16 positions agree with TRBD2. With 5 bases clipped from V and 3 bases from J, the junction kept 17 bases outside the gene matches. This CDR3 comprises 21 residues. The V gene's germline CDR1 is MNHEY and CDR2 SVGEGT. The CDR3 reads CASSGGTGGLAGGPRTDTQYF. CDR3 in DNA: TGTGCCAGCAGTGGAGGCACAGGGGGACTAGCGGGAGGGCCTAGAACAGATACGCAGTATTTT.

About this clone itself: Other DNA sequences from this sample encode an identical CDR3 as well. The J gene is TRBJ2-3, the V gene TRBV18; D gene unclear. This CDR3 is built from 13 residues. V lost 0 bases and J 0 bases, leaving 1 base between the germline ends. Germline CDR1 KGHSH, CDR2 LQKENI. The CDR3 here is CASSPPSTDTQYF. CDR3 nucleotides: TGTGCCAGCTCACCACCTAGCACAGATACGCAGTATTTT.

The rearrangement joins TRBV18 to TRBJ2-7, with 8 nucleotides matching TRBD1. The CDR3 covers 16 residues. Unmatched junction bases numbered 15, after V lost 5 bases and J lost 6 bases. The germline V gene encodes CDR1 KGHSH and CDR2 LQKENI. The CDR3 here is CASSETGTGILIEQYF. DNA of the CDR3: TGTGCCAGCTCAGAAACCGGGACAGGTATTCTAATCGAGCAGTACTTC.

This clone was detected a few times. The rearrangement uses TRBV30 and TRBJ1-1, with D possibly TRBD1 on 6 matching bases. The CDR3 loop spans 13 amino acids. CDR1 is GTSNPN and CDR2 is SVGIG in the germline V gene (reference sequence). V was trimmed by 6 bases and J by 1 base, leaving 12 bases between them. CDR3 nucleotide sequence: TGTGCCTGCGGCCGGGACAAGAACACTGAAGCTTTCTTT. Its protein product is CACGRDKNTEAFF.

In this sample, this clone turned up once. The chain links TRBV9 to TRBJ2-1; TRBD2 matches at 12 bases. Germline CDR1 reads SGDLS; CDR2 reads YYNGEE. The ends lost 0 bases at V and 6 bases at J; junction bases unmatched: 4. The CDR3 is 16 residues long. CDR3 coding DNA: TGTGCCAGCAGCGTAGCTAGCGGGAGGGCCATCAATGAGCAGTTCTTC. Amino acids: CASSVASGRAINEQFF.

V and J are TRBV7-2 and TRBJ2-7, with D possibly TRBD2 on 6 matching bases. V gave up 5 bases and J gave up 5 bases, with 16 bases separating them. CDR3 length: 14 residues. Germline assignment: CDR1 SGHTA and CDR2 FQGNSA. The CDR3 sequence: CASSPSGRIDEQYF. The CDR3 DNA sequence: TGTGCCAGCAGCCCCAGTGGGAGGATCGACGAGCAGTACTTC.

The chain uses TRBV6-2 or TRBV6-3 and TRBJ2-5, with D possibly TRBD2 on 5 matching bases. V was trimmed by 5 bases and J by 2 bases, leaving 9 bases between them. Per the germline V gene, CDR1 is MNHEY and CDR2 is SVGEGT. This CDR3 is 13 amino acids long. CDR3 DNA sequence: TGTGCCAGCAGTCTTCTAGCACAAGAGACCCAGTACTTC. This translates into CASSLLAQETQYF.

This clone was recorded only once. The chain uses TRBV3-1 (or the pseudogene TRBV3-2) and TRBJ2-3; tentative D call: TRBD2 (7 bases). CDR1 is LGHDT, CDR2 YNNKEL, per germline (reference sequence). This CDR3 spans 17 amino acids. The V and J ends lost 0 bases and 1 base respectively, with 14 bases between them. CDR3 nucleotides: TGTGCCAGCAGCCAAGATGCCGGGGGGCCCCGCACAGATACGCAGTATTTT. Protein sequence: CASSQDAGGPRTDTQYF.

This chain uses TRBV7-8 with TRBJ1-4; TRBD1 might be the D (6 bases). CDR1 and CDR2 from the germline V gene are SGHVS and FQNEAQ. This CDR3 is built from 16 residues. V dropped 5 bases and J dropped 3 bases, with 16 bases sitting between them. The CDR3 region is CASSATGPRANEKLFF. CDR3 bases: TGTGCCAGCAGCGCGACAGGACCCCGTGCTAATGAAAAACTGTTTTTT.

V usage is TRBV27 and J usage is TRBJ2-7; 10 positions agree with TRBD2. Germline V gene data show CDR1 as MNHEY and CDR2 as SMNVEV (reference sequence). V shed 5 bases and J 8 bases; nucleotides not matched to a gene: 18. This CDR3 contains 17 residues. Here the CDR3 reads CASSTSGGLAAPTKQYF. The CDR3 DNA reads as TGTGCCAGCAGTACCTCGGGTGGACTAGCGGCACCTACGAAGCAGTACTTC.

The genes are TRBV7-9 and TRBJ1-1, with 7 bases aligning to TRBD1. The V and J ends lost 1 base and 5 bases, in that order; junction bases with no gene match: 4. Germline lookup yields CDR1 SEHNR and CDR2 FQNEAQ (reference sequence). The CDR3 contains 14 residues. Here the CDR3 DNA reads TGTGCCAGCAGCTTAGGCCAGGGGGAGACTGAAGCTTTCTTT. This gives the protein CASSLGQGETEAFF.

V usage is TRBV30 and J usage is TRBJ2-5; 8 bases map to TRBD1. V trimming: 5 bases; J trimming: 4 bases; junction bases outside the gene matches: 6. Germline V gives CDR1 GTSNPN, CDR2 SVGIG (reference sequence). CDR3 length: 13 residues. CDR3: CAWGPGGRETQYF. The CDR3 coding sequence is TGTGCCTGGGGCCCAGGGGGCCGAGAGACCCAGTACTTC.

The chain is built from TRBV7-9 and TRBJ1-5; 7 bases map to TRBD1. Germline CDR1 and CDR2: SEHNR and FQNEAQ (reference sequence). Germline trimming cut 1 base from V and 4 bases from J; bases unmatched to any gene: 4. The CDR3 has 15 residues. The CDR3 DNA follows: TGTGCCAGCAGCTTAGGCGACAGGGAAAATCAGCCCCAGCATTTT. Its protein product is CASSLGDRENQPQHF.

CDR3: CASHGQETNYGYTF. The CDR3 DNA reads as TGTGCCAGCCACGGACAGGAGACGAACTATGGCTACACCTTC. V usage is TRBV28 and J usage is TRBJ1-2, with 7 bases identical to TRBD1. The trim removed 8 bases at V and 2 bases at J, leaving 8 bases unmatched. The length of the CDR3 is 14 residues. CDR1 MDHEN and CDR2 SYDVKM come from the germline V gene.